What follows describes a single T cell receptor (beta chain). No antigen is known for it. The data were taken from a study of a mutant IDH1 vaccine in newly diagnosed glioma. This sample's time point: week 35, safety follow-up. What each vaccine dose contained was 300 ug of mutant IDH1 20-mer peptide, accompanied by topical imiquimod. Clones were sequenced by immunoSEQ multiplex PCR, and TCRdb holds only the in-frame ones, with some missing. The sample has roughly 38,000 clones; around 89% are singletons. CDR1 is SQVTM, CDR2 ANQGSEA, per germline. This CDR3 spans 13 amino acids. Trimming cost V 3 bases and J 1 base; bases outside gene matches: 2.

Sequenced material: PBMCs, taken from a glioma patient whose treatment included an IDH1 peptide vaccine. This sequence joins TRBV29-1 and TRBJ2-7; the match to TRBD1 covers 8 bases. The sequence came from a middle-aged man with glioma. The CDR3 DNA reads as TGCAGCGTTGACGGACAGGGTTCCTACGAGCAGTACTTC. It translates to CSVDGQGSYEQYF.